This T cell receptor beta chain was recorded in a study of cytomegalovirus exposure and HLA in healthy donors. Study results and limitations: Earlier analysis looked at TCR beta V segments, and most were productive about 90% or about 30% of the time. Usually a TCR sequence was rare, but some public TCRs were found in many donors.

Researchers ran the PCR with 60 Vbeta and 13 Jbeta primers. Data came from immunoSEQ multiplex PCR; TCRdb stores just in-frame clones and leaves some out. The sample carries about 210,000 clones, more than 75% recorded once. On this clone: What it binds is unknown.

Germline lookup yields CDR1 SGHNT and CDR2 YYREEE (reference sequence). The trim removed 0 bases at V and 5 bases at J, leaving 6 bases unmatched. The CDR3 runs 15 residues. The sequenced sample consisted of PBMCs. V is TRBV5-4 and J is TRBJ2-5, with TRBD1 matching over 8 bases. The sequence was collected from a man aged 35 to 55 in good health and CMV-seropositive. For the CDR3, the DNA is TGTGCCAGCAGCTTGGTTGCGGACAGGGCGGAGACCCAGTACTTC. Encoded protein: CASSLVADRAETQYF.